What follows are 24 T cell receptor beta chains derived from one specimen sequenced in a study of CD4 T cells in relation to SARS-CoV-2 and coronaviruses. CD4+ T cells from unexposed donors were obtained before the COVID-19 pandemic (2011-2018). Isolation of CD4+ T cells took place after about 9 days in culture. Data came from immunoSEQ multiplex PCR; TCRdb stores just in-frame clones and leaves some out. The repertoire holds 25,000 to 35,000 clones, with about 78% as singletons. These receptors have no identified antigens. The sequenced sample was CD4+ T cells from PBMCs, cultured in vitro. These receptors came from a human donor in good health.

In nucleotides, the CDR3 is TGTGCCATCAGTGATGTGGTAGGGGACAGGGGTTACAATGAGCAGTTCTTC. It yields the protein CAISDVVGDRGYNEQFF. The chain is built from TRBV10-3 and TRBJ2-1, with 10 nucleotides matching TRBD1. The germline gives CDR1 ENHRY, CDR2 SYGVKD. Unmatched junction bases numbered 9, after V lost 3 bases and J lost 4 bases. The CDR3 runs 17 residues.

The chain has TRBV24-1 and TRBJ2-1, with D perhaps being TRBD1 or TRBD2 (5 bases each). Trimming stripped 4 bases from V and 9 bases from J, with 18 bases between. Germline assignment: CDR1 KGHDR and CDR2 SFDVKD. The CDR3 loop spans 15 amino acids. The CDR3 nucleotides read TGTGCCACCAGTGAAGCCGGGACGGGTTCGATTGAGCAGTTCTTC. It translates to CATSEAGTGSIEQFF.

This chain joins TRBV10-3 and TRBJ1-6, with D unresolved. The V end lost 5 bases, the J end lost 8 bases, and 16 bases lay between the germline ends. Looked up from germline, CDR1 is ENHRY and CDR2 is SYGVKD. The CDR3 contains 15 residues. For the CDR3, the DNA is TGTGCCATCAGTAGCCTCCAGGACCGATATTCACCCCTCCACTTT. Its protein is CAISSLQDRYSPLHF.

This clone was counted a single time. CDR3 loop: CARKTPGQTPEKLFF. CDR3 DNA sequence: TGTGCCAGAAAAACACCAGGGCAAACACCCGAAAAACTGTTTTTT. V usage is TRBV6-4 and J usage is TRBJ1-4, with D possibly matching TRBD1 (5 bases). CDR3 length equals 15 residues. V was pared by 9 bases and J by 8 bases, with 22 bases between. Germline V gene sequence: CDR1 MRHNA, CDR2 SNTAGT.

The chain has TRBV18 and TRBJ1-3; TRBD1 matches 7 bases. The V gene's germline CDR1 is KGHSH and CDR2 LQKENI. Trimming at V came to 2 bases and at J to 3 bases, leaving 10 bases not matched to a gene. CDR3 length equals 17 residues. Here the CDR3 reads CASSPSPGGRLGNTIYF. DNA of the CDR3: TGTGCCAGCTCACCAAGCCCAGGGGGACGCCTTGGAAACACCATATATTTT.

This clone appeared a few times. The rearrangement links TRBV12-3 or TRBV12-4 to TRBJ1-2; the match to TRBD1 covers 7 bases. The V segment lost 6 bases and the J segment 3 bases; nucleotides outside the gene matches: 1. The CDR3 runs to 12 residues. The CDR3: CASRGQYYGYTF. CDR3 DNA: TGTGCCAGCAGGGGACAGTACTATGGCTACACCTTC.

This chain links TRBV7-9 with TRBJ2-1; 7 bases are shared with TRBD2. The V gene end was trimmed by 3 bases and the J gene end by 12 bases; junction bases not matched to a gene: 8. Germline CDR1 is SEHNR and CDR2 is FQNEAQ (reference sequence). This CDR3 region has 13 residues. The CDR3 region is CASSLTAGEVQFF. In DNA, the CDR3 is TGTGCCAGCAGCTTGACCGCGGGGGAGGTGCAGTTCTTC.

A few counts support this clone. The chain recombines TRBV2 with TRBJ1-1; 7 bases are a match to TRBD1. The V gene end was trimmed by 7 bases and the J gene end by 1 base; junction bases not matched to a gene: 6. There are 14 residues in the CDR3. Looked up from germline, CDR1 is SNHLY and CDR2 is FYNNEI. The CDR3 nucleotides read TGTGCCAGCAACCGAAACAGGGGGAACACTGAAGCTTTCTTT. Translation: CASNRNRGNTEAFF. The full variable domain, completed using reference TRBV2 and TRBJ1-1, is EPEVTQTPSHQVTQMGQEVILRCVPISNHLYFYWYRQILGQKVEFLVSFYNNEISEKSEIFDDQFSVERPDGSNFTLKIRSTKLEDSAMYFCASNRNRGNTEAFFGQGTRLTVV.

This sequence joins TRBV7-2 and TRBJ2-3; 10 bases are a match to TRBD2. Germline V gene sequence: CDR1 SGHTA, CDR2 FQGNSA. V dropped 5 bases and J dropped 3; count of bases not matched to a gene: 17. The CDR3 contains 19 residues. The CDR3 sequence: CASSPQISAASGSTDTQYF. CDR3 bases: TGTGCCAGCAGCCCGCAAATCTCCGCCGCTAGCGGGAGTACAGATACGCAGTATTTT.

The chain recombines TRBV5-1 with TRBJ2-3; 7 bases line up with TRBD2. Germline loops: CDR1 SGHRS, CDR2 YFSETQ. J lost 4 bases, V lost 2 bases, and 7 bases had no gene match. The CDR3 runs to 15 residues. CDR3 protein: CASSFWGGSPDTQYF. DNA for the CDR3: TGCGCCAGCAGCTTCTGGGGGGGGTCGCCAGATACGCAGTATTTT.

Only a few counts were recorded for this clone. The chain links TRBV19 to TRBJ1-1, with D tentatively TRBD1 (6 bases). V gave up 8 bases and J gave up 5 bases, with 18 bases separating them. This CDR3 comprises 14 residues. CDR1 and CDR2 from the germline V gene are LNHDA and SQIVND (reference sequence). DNA of the CDR3: TGTGCCAGTCAGGTAGGGGGAGACAGGACTGAAGCTTTCTTT. It yields the protein CASQVGGDRTEAFF. Full variable domain (missing parts from reference TRBV19 and TRBJ1-1): DGGITQSPKYLFRKEGQNVTLSCEQNLNHDAMYWYRQDPGQGLRLIYYSQIVNDFQKGDIAEGYSVSREKKESFPLTVTSAQKNPTAFYLCASQVGGDRTEAFFGQGTRLTVV.

This rearrangement joins TRBV7-2 to TRBJ1-6; TRBD1 matches 8 bases. In germline, CDR1 is SGHTA, CDR2 FQGNSA. The CDR3 totals 14 residues. The V gene end was trimmed by 7 bases and the J gene end by 5 bases; junction bases not matched to a gene: 4. The CDR3 DNA reads TGTGCCAGCACCCGGACAGGGAATAATTCACCCCTCCACTTT. It is translated as CASTRTGNNSPLHF. Together with reference TRBV7-2 and TRBJ1-6, the CDR3 gives the full variable domain: GAGVSQSPSNKVTEKGKDVELRCDPISGHTALYWYRQSLGQGLEFLIYFQGNSAPDKSGLPSDRFSAERTGGSVSTLTIQRTQQEDSAVYLCASTRTGNNSPLHFGNGTRLTVT.

The chain has TRBV13 and TRBJ2-3, with D uncertain. Trimming stripped 0 bases from V and 0 bases from J, with 4 bases between. This CDR3 is 14 amino acids long. Germline V gene data show CDR1 as PRHDT and CDR2 as FYEKMQ (reference sequence). The CDR3: CASSLGVSTDTQYF. The CDR3 nucleotides read TGTGCCAGCAGCTTAGGGGTCAGCACAGATACGCAGTATTTT.

The chain employs TRBV20-1 and TRBJ2-7, with a possible D match to TRBD2 (6 bases). The V end was cut by 7 bases, the J end by 6 bases, with 13 bases between. This CDR3 has 11 residues. From germline, CDR1 is DFQATT and CDR2 SNEGSKA (reference sequence). DNA of the CDR3: TGCAGTGGCGCCCTAGCGTCCGAGCAGTACTTC. Its protein product is CSGALASEQYF.

This sequence joins TRBV19 and TRBJ1-1; D remains unclear. In germline, CDR1 is LNHDA, CDR2 SQIVND (reference sequence). The CDR3 spans 13 residues. Trimming removed 3 bases from V and 3 bases from J, with 8 bases in between. CDR3 residues: CASSIKGYTEAFF. In DNA, the CDR3 is TGTGCCAGTAGTATCAAGGGTTACACTGAAGCTTTCTTT. The whole variable domain, filled in from reference TRBV19 and TRBJ1-1, reads DGGITQSPKYLFRKEGQNVTLSCEQNLNHDAMYWYRQDPGQGLRLIYYSQIVNDFQKGDIAEGYSVSREKKESFPLTVTSAQKNPTAFYLCASSIKGYTEAFFGQGTRLTVV.

The chain combines TRBV12-3 or TRBV12-4 with TRBJ1-1; D is unresolved. Trimming took off 7 bases at V and 1 base at J, with 10 bases between the two ends. The CDR3 is 13 amino acids. The CDR3 spells CASTLRPNTEAFF. The CDR3 DNA reads as TGTGCCAGCACCCTGAGGCCGAACACTGAAGCTTTCTTT.

This sequence joins TRBV7-9 and TRBJ2-1; maybe TRBD2 (6 bases). The CDR3 is made up of 15 amino acids. Germline V gene sequence: CDR1 SEHNR, CDR2 FQNEAQ (reference sequence). Deletions cut 7 bases from V and 6 bases from J, with 19 bases between. CDR3 amino acids: CASTRLAGRANEQFF. The DNA for the CDR3 is TGTGCCAGCACCCGCCTGGCGGGAAGGGCCAATGAGCAGTTCTTC.

The rearrangement joins TRBV3-1 (or the pseudogene TRBV3-2) to TRBJ1-3; D gene unclear. Germline CDR1 LGHDT, CDR2 YNNKEL (reference sequence). Trimming cost V 1 base and J 0 bases, with 7 bases left between them. The CDR3 totals 15 residues. Here the CDR3 DNA reads TGTGCCAGCAGCCAAGGCGCCAACTCTGGAAACACCATATATTTT. It yields the protein CASSQGANSGNTIYF.

This clone was seen only a few times. The gene calls are TRBV4-3 and TRBJ1-1; 8 bases fit TRBD1. Germline trimming cut 2 bases from V and 7 bases from J; bases unmatched to any gene: 12. This CDR3 contains 16 residues. CDR1 LGHNA and CDR2 YSLEER come from the germline V gene. CDR3 coding DNA: TGCGCCAGCAGCCAACTTCAGGGGGCGATGGGTAGTGAAGCTTTCTTT. It specifies CASSQLQGAMGSEAFF.

The chain is built from TRBV15 and TRBJ1-1; D unclear. Trimming shortened V by 0 bases and J by 1 base, and 6 bases separated the two germline ends. CDR1 is LNHNV, CDR2 YYDKDF, per germline (reference sequence). The CDR3 totals 14 residues. CDR3 in DNA: TGTGCCACCAGCAGAGATCCCCCGAACACTGAAGCTTTCTTT. The encoded protein is CATSRDPPNTEAFF. Drawing the rest from reference TRBV15 and TRBJ1-1, the complete variable domain is DAMVIQNPRYQVTQFGKPVTLSCSQTLNHNVMYWYQQKSSQAPKLLFHYYDKDFNNEADTPDNFQSRRPNTSFCFLDIRSPGLGDTAMYLCATSRDPPNTEAFFGQGTRLTVV.

The rearrangement links TRBV29-1 to TRBJ1-1; no clear D gene. Per the germline V gene, CDR1 is SQVTM and CDR2 is ANQGSEA. There are 15 residues in the CDR3. Trimming took 7 bases from V and 0 from J, leaving 18 bases between them. The CDR3 sequence is CSGRYNWDLNTEAFF. CDR3 sequence (DNA): TGCAGCGGACGATACAACTGGGATTTGAACACTGAAGCTTTCTTT.

This clone was observed a single time. The gene calls are TRBV6-2 or TRBV6-3 and TRBJ2-7; D is unclear. Germline CDR1 reads MNHEY; CDR2 reads SVGEGT. Trimming shortened V by 5 bases and J by 0 bases, and 5 bases separated the two germline ends. The CDR3 sequence is 12 residues long. For the CDR3, the DNA is TGTGCCAGCAGTCTCGGCTCCTACGAGCAGTACTTC. It translates to CASSLGSYEQYF.

V gene TRBV10-3 combines with J gene TRBJ2-5; possible D gene TRBD1, 5 bases. Trimming pared 0 bases from V and 2 bases from J, leaving 7 bases between. Per germline, CDR1 ENHRY and CDR2 SYGVKD. CDR3 size: 14 residues. CDR3 bases: TGTGCCATCAGTGAGTCGGGGCAGCAAGAGACCCAGTACTTC. It translates to CAISESGQQETQYF.

CDR3 sequence (DNA): TGCGCCAGCAGCCAAGATCTGATGAACACCGGGGAGCTGTTTTTT. It is translated as CASSQDLMNTGELFF. The chain recombines TRBV4-3 with TRBJ2-2; D not certain. Germline values: CDR1 LGHNA, CDR2 YSLEER. Trimming left V 0 bases short and J 1 base short, with 6 bases between. The CDR3 loop spans 15 amino acids.